A selection of T cell receptor beta chains follows, all from one sample in a study of cytomegalovirus exposure and HLA in healthy donors. Produced via immunoSEQ multiplex PCR; TCRdb's table is partial and in-frame only. The sample yields approximately 110,000 clones, 60% to 80% seen once. Material: PBMCs. The source is a man between 50 and 59 years old in good health and CMV-seropositive. CDR3s include the opening cysteine and the closing phenylalanine or tryptophan. The order of the fields is D gene, V gene, J gene, clone size, CDR3 protein, CDR3 DNA. A D gene is named only where the DNA matches it firmly. Size is stated for part of the rows, as once, few or many counts, or as a class when the clone is expanded.

>NA|TRBV5-4|TRBJ2-2|few
CASSRSHTGELFF
TGTGCCAGCAGTCGGAGCCACACCGGGGAGCTGTTTTTT
>TRBD1|TRBV5-1|TRBJ2-7|few
CASSDTGVEQYF
TGCGCCAGCAGCGACACAGGGGTCGAGCAGTACTTC
>TRBD2|TRBV11-2|TRBJ2-7|few
CASRPTGGPSYEQYF
TGTGCCAGCAGACCAACGGGGGGGCCCTCCTACGAGCAGTACTTC
>NA|TRBV10-3|TRBJ2-2|NA
CGMGRTNTGELFF
TGTGGGATGGGCAGGACGAACACCGGGGAGCTGTTTTTT
>TRBD1|TRBV19|TRBJ1-2|NA
CASSRTGTGGHGYTF
TGTGCCAGTAGTAGAACCGGGACAGGGGGCCATGGCTACACCTTC
>TRBD1|TRBV19|TRBJ1-5|once
CASSMRTGSSNQPQHF
TGTGCCAGTAGTATGCGGACAGGGAGTAGCAATCAGCCCCAGCATTTT
>TRBD2|TRBV28|TRBJ2-5|NA
CASGSSWTSGGGETQYF
TGTGCCAGCGGTTCTTCCTGGACTAGCGGGGGGGGAGAGACCCAGTACTTC
>TRBD1|TRBV27|TRBJ1-1|NA
CASSFITGGTEAFF
TGTGCCAGCAGTTTCATTACAGGGGGCACTGAAGCTTTCTTT
>TRBD2|TRBV5-1|TRBJ2-2|NA
CASSVSSGRATGELFF
TGCGCCAGCAGCGTCTCTAGCGGGAGGGCCACCGGGGAGCTGTTTTTT
>TRBD1|TRBV9|TRBJ1-4|NA
CASSVGTTGGTEKLFF
TGTGCCAGCAGCGTAGGTACCACAGGGGGAACTGAAAAACTGTTTTTT
>NA|TRBV15|TRBJ1-5|NA
CATSSEGRGYQPQHF
TGTGCCACCAGCAGTGAAGGGAGGGGCTATCAGCCCCAGCATTTT
>NA|TRBV21-1|TRBJ2-2|NA
CASSPRSRDRGRNTGELFF
TGTGCCAGCAGCCCACGGTCCCGGGACAGGGGAAGGAACACCGGGGAGCTGTTTTTT
>NA|TRBV5-6|TRBJ2-7|NA
CASSLGTHYEQYF
TGTGCCAGCAGCTTAGGGACTCACTACGAGCAGTACTTC
>NA|TRBV5-8|TRBJ2-1|few
CASSSGQPSSYNEQFF
TGTGCCAGCAGCTCTGGACAGCCGAGCTCCTACAATGAGCAGTTCTTC
>TRBD2|TRBV14|TRBJ2-3|NA
CASSLLAGGPSDTQYF
TGTGCCAGCAGCCTCCTAGCGGGGGGGCCCTCAGATACGCAGTATTTT
>TRBD1|TRBV2|TRBJ1-3|NA
CASSETGAGNTIYF
TGTGCCAGCAGTGAAACAGGGGCTGGAAACACCATATATTTT
>TRBD1|TRBV5-1|TRBJ2-5|NA
CASSLAQGDGWMETQYF
TGCGCCAGCAGCTTGGCCCAGGGGGACGGCTGGATGGAGACCCAGTACTTC
>TRBD1|TRBV6-1|TRBJ1-5|NA
CASSPGTGEMPQHF
TGTGCCAGCAGCCCCGGGACAGGGGAAATGCCCCAGCATTTT
>NA|TRBV7-9|TRBJ2-7|NA
CASSLSRVRNEQYF
TGTGCCAGCAGCTTAAGCAGGGTGAGGAACGAGCAGTACTTC
>TRBD2|TRBV2|TRBJ2-5|NA
CASSLGPGGETQYF
TGTGCCAGCAGTTTGGGCCCGGGGGGAGAGACCCAGTACTTC
>TRBD1|TRBV13|TRBJ1-1|NA
CASSLDRVSPEAFF
TGTGCCAGCAGCTTGGACAGGGTAAGTCCTGAAGCTTTCTTT
>NA|TRBV9|TRBJ2-1|NA
CASSVLSGTVSEQFF
TGTGCCAGCAGCGTTCTTAGCGGCACAGTCAGTGAGCAGTTCTTC
>NA|TRBV30|TRBJ2-1|once
CASELVRSYNEQFF
TGTGCCTCAGAACTAGTTCGCTCCTACAATGAGCAGTTCTTC
>TRBD1|TRBV29-1|TRBJ2-1|NA
CSVRDRGEYNEQFF
TGCAGCGTTCGGGACAGGGGAGAGTACAATGAGCAGTTCTTC
>NA|TRBV9|TRBJ1-6|NA
CASSVRHLNSPLHF
TGTGCCAGCAGCGTAAGACACCTTAATTCACCCCTCCACTTT
>NA|TRBV28|TRBJ2-1|NA
CASSLVGLNVLPHTSNEQFF
TGTGCCAGCAGTTTGGTGGGACTGAACGTCCTCCCTCATACGTCCAATGAGCAGTTCTTC
>NA|TRBV2|TRBJ2-1|NA
CASTGDYNEQFF
TGTGCCAGCACGGGGGATTACAATGAGCAGTTCTTC
>TRBD2|TRBV5-6|TRBJ2-1|NA
CASSSTLAGGLYNEQFF
TGTGCCAGCAGCTCGACCTTAGCGGGGGGCCTCTACAATGAGCAGTTCTTC
>TRBD1|TRBV7-3|TRBJ1-2|NA
CASSSVLRDRGLF
TGTGCCAGCAGCTCTGTCCTTCGGGACAGGGGCCTCTTC
>TRBD2|TRBV5-8|TRBJ2-7|NA
CASSRLLIAGSYEQYF
TGTGCCAGCAGCCGTCTATTAATAGCGGGATCCTACGAGCAGTACTTC
>NA|TRBV6-5|TRBJ1-1|NA
CASSPGGNTEAFF
TGTGCCAGCAGTCCCGGAGGCAATACTGAAGCTTTCTTT
>TRBD1|TRBV28|TRBJ2-3|NA
CASSKGGRTDTQYF
TGTGCCAGCAGTAAAGGGGGCCGGACAGATACGCAGTATTTT
>NA|TRBV4-1|TRBJ1-1|few
CASSLTGRQNTEAFF
TGCGCCAGCAGCCTAACAGGGAGACAGAACACTGAAGCTTTCTTT
>NA|TRBV7-3|TRBJ2-3|NA
CASSSSPGSTDTQYF
TGTGCCAGCAGCTCCTCCCCGGGTAGCACAGATACGCAGTATTTT